These 23 T cell receptor beta chains were sequenced from one sample in a study of cytomegalovirus exposure and HLA in healthy donors. Researchers ran the PCR with 60 Vbeta and 13 Jbeta primers. Sequencing used immunoSEQ multiplex PCR; TCRdb keeps in-frame clones, though not all of them. The sample records about 130,000 clones, approximately 80% being singletons. Input material: PBMCs. The receptors come from a woman aged 40 to 50 in good health and CMV-seropositive.

There are a few counts of this clone. The J gene is TRBJ1-2, the V gene TRBV30; weak D call: TRBD1 (6 bases). Trimming cost V 0 bases and J 7 bases, with 21 bases left between them. The CDR3 extends over 16 amino acids. Germline V lookup: CDR1 GTSNPN, CDR2 SVGIG (reference sequence). CDR3 sequence (DNA): TGTGCCTGGAGTGTCCGGGGGGCCGCGCTCTTTTGTGGCTACACCTTC. Translation gives CAWSVRGAALFCGYTF.

About this clone itself: The same CDR3 can be traced to other DNA sequences in this sample. The chain uses TRBV25-1 and TRBJ2-7; D remains ambiguous. The V end lost 2 bases, the J end lost 0 bases, and 11 bases lay between the germline ends. The CDR3 is 15 residues long. Germline CDR1 MGHDK, CDR2 SYGVNS. The CDR3 DNA reads as TGTGCCAGCAGTGAAATCTCAGTCAGCTCCTACGAGCAGTACTTC. It codes for CASSEISVSSYEQYF.

J is TRBJ2-5 and V is TRBV9, with 15 bases matching TRBD2. CDR3 size: 17 residues. Germline V gene sequence: CDR1 SGDLS, CDR2 YYNGEE. V lost 3 bases, J lost 4 bases, and 7 bases stayed unmatched. The chain's CDR3 is CASSAWTSGRVGETQYF. The CDR3 region has the DNA TGTGCCAGCAGCGCGTGGACTAGCGGGAGGGTAGGAGAGACCCAGTACTTC.

This chain uses TRBV28 with TRBJ2-1; D is perhaps TRBD2 (5 bases). This CDR3 spans 13 amino acids. In germline, CDR1 is MDHEN, CDR2 SYDVKM. Trimming pared 2 bases from V and 5 bases from J, leaving 7 bases between. CDR3 coding DNA: TGTGCCAGCAGTTTAGTGACTAACAATGAGCAGTTCTTC. Its protein is CASSLVTNNEQFF.

The chain couples TRBV27 to TRBJ2-3; D is unresolved. Germline V gives CDR1 MNHEY, CDR2 SMNVEV (reference sequence). V was cut by 4 bases and J by 1 base, with 9 bases left in between. The CDR3 covers 14 residues. The CDR3 bases are TGTGCCAGCAGTTACCAGTCTGGCACAGATACGCAGTATTTT. Translation gives CASSYQSGTDTQYF.

V usage is TRBV6-1 and J usage is TRBJ2-2, with a weak D call TRBD1 (6 bases). Germline V gene lookup returns CDR1 MNHNS and CDR2 SASEGT. The CDR3 has 15 residues. Trimming pared 4 bases from V and 1 base from J, leaving 10 bases between. The CDR3 sequence is CASSVSGQNTGELFF. The CDR3, as DNA: TGTGCCAGCAGTGTCTCGGGACAGAACACCGGGGAGCTGTTTTTT.

This CDR3 is CAISDTQGGHEQYF. The DNA of the CDR3 is TGTGCCATCAGTGATACACAGGGTGGCCACGAGCAGTACTTC. This sequence joins TRBV10-3 and TRBJ2-7; a weak D match, TRBD1 (6 bases). The germline V gene has CDR1 ENHRY and CDR2 SYGVKD. The CDR3 length is 14 residues. V lost 3 bases and J lost 5, with 14 bases in between.

This clone has only one observation. The chain has TRBV13 and TRBJ2-5; no firm D call. The J call may be mistaken, given a closer DNA end match to TRBJ2-7. The CDR3 runs 14 residues. Looked up from germline, CDR1 is PRHDT and CDR2 is FYEKMQ (reference sequence). The CDR3 sequence is CASSLGYSSYEQYF. In DNA form, the CDR3 reads TGTGCCAGCAGCTTAGGCTATAGCTCCTACGAGCAGTACTTC.

CDR3 in DNA: TGTGCCAGCAGCACAGGGGCAACTAATGAAAAACTGTTTTTT. This encodes CASSTGATNEKLFF. The chain combines TRBV2 with TRBJ1-4; 7 bases fit TRBD1. This CDR3 has 14 residues. CDR1 and CDR2 (germline): SNHLY, FYNNEI. V lost 6 bases to trimming and J lost 0 bases; unmatched junction nucleotides: 1.

The gene calls are TRBV19 and TRBJ1-2, with TRBD1 identical over 7 bases. This CDR3 has 14 residues. V lost 6 bases, J lost 2 bases, and 6 bases stayed unmatched. Germline-derived CDR1 and CDR2 are LNHDA and SQIVND (reference sequence). The CDR3 loop reads CASSPTGTNYGYTF. The CDR3 nucleotides read TGTGCCAGTAGCCCGACAGGGACGAACTATGGCTACACCTTC.

The chain has TRBV29-1 and TRBJ2-3, with 7 bases matching TRBD2. With 1 base clipped from V and 1 base from J, the junction kept 5 bases outside the gene matches. This CDR3 contains 15 residues. Per germline, CDR1 SQVTM and CDR2 ANQGSEA. This chain's CDR3 is CSVEVGAGGTDTQYF. The CDR3 DNA is TGCAGCGTTGAAGTGGGCGCGGGAGGCACAGATACGCAGTATTTT.

The genes are TRBV27 and TRBJ1-1; 12 bases line up with TRBD1. This CDR3 has 18 residues. V shed 4 bases, J shed 1 base, and the junction held 10 bases outside the gene matches. Per germline, CDR1 MNHEY and CDR2 SMNVEV (reference sequence). In nucleotides, the CDR3 is TGTGCCAGCAGTTCCTCCCCGGGACAGGGGGCGGAGAACACTGAAGCTTTCTTT. This sequence encodes CASSSSPGQGAENTEAFF.

This clone was observed once. The J gene is TRBJ2-4, the V gene TRBV19; TRBD1 matches at 8 bases. CDR1 is LNHDA and CDR2 is SQIVND in the germline V gene (reference sequence). There are 15 residues in the CDR3. Trimming cost V 3 bases and J 6 bases; bases outside gene matches: 7. CDR3: CASSIQGAPGNIQYF. The DNA of the CDR3 is TGTGCCAGTAGTATTCAGGGGGCGCCGGGAAACATTCAGTACTTC.

Only one count was recorded for this clone. The chain couples TRBV4-2 to TRBJ2-2; TRBD2 is a possible D gene (6 bases). Looked up from germline, CDR1 is LGHNA and CDR2 is YNFKEQ. V was shortened by 3 bases and J by 0 bases, with 11 bases between the two germline ends. CDR3 length: 16 residues. The CDR3 sequence: CASSQPGLPNTGELFF. The CDR3 DNA follows: TGTGCCAGCAGCCAGCCGGGACTGCCGAACACCGGGGAGCTGTTTTTT.

The V and J genes are TRBV28 and TRBJ1-2; no reliable D call. CDR3 length: 12 residues. Germline V gives CDR1 MDHEN, CDR2 SYDVKM. Trimming pared 1 base from V and 4 bases from J, leaving 4 bases between. This CDR3 is CASSLSSYGYTF. The CDR3 DNA sequence: TGTGCCAGCAGTTTATCCAGCTATGGCTACACCTTC.

The chain employs TRBV7-2 and TRBJ2-5, with D perhaps TRBD1 (5 bases). The CDR3 has 14 residues. Germline CDR1 is SGHTA and CDR2 is FQGNSA. Trimming took 2 bases from V and 4 from J, leaving 11 bases between them. The CDR3 spells CASSLQQGVETQYF. As DNA, the CDR3 is TGTGCCAGCAGCTTACAGCAAGGGGTAGAGACCCAGTACTTC.

The chain is built from TRBV6-1 and TRBJ1-2; 7 bases match TRBD1. Trimming removed 7 bases from V and 2 bases from J; junction bases left unmatched: 7. The CDR3 covers 14 residues. Per germline, CDR1 MNHNS and CDR2 SASEGT. This chain's CDR3 is CASTPGTDNYGYTF. CDR3 bases: TGTGCCAGCACCCCCGGGACAGACAACTATGGCTACACCTTC.

The genes are TRBV5-6 and TRBJ2-7; 8 bases map to TRBD1. The CDR3 covers 15 residues. Germline V lookup: CDR1 SGHDT, CDR2 YYEEEE. Trimming took 4 bases from V and 1 from J; bases not matched to a gene: 7. The CDR3 bases are TGTGCCAGCAGCGGTACAGGGGGAAGATCCTACGAGCAGTACTTC. It translates to CASSGTGGRSYEQYF.

This chain links TRBV6-5 with TRBJ1-5; 10 nucleotides line up with TRBD1. Germline V lookup: CDR1 MNHEY, CDR2 SVGAGI. The CDR3 consists of 14 residues. The trim removed 6 bases at V and 6 bases at J, leaving 5 bases unmatched. The CDR3 sequence is CASSRQGAGQPQHF. The CDR3 DNA sequence: TGTGCCAGCAGCAGACAGGGGGCCGGTCAGCCCCAGCATTTT.

The chain has TRBV7-8 and TRBJ1-5, with 7 bases that match TRBD1. The CDR3 has 15 amino acids. Germline trimming cut 5 bases from V and 6 bases from J; bases unmatched to any gene: 10. The germline V gene has CDR1 SGHVS and CDR2 FQNEAQ. The CDR3 is CASSPTGTAGQPQHF. The CDR3 coding sequence is TGTGCCAGCAGCCCGACAGGGACCGCGGGTCAGCCCCAGCATTTT.

The chain recombines TRBV28 with TRBJ1-2; tentatively, D is TRBD1 (5 bases). CDR1 is MDHEN, CDR2 SYDVKM, per germline. Between the trimmed V and J ends, which lost 5 bases and 5 bases, there was a span of 9 bases. The length of the CDR3 is 12 residues. For the CDR3, the DNA is TGTGCCAGCAGTAGCGGGGGTTATGGCTACACCTTC. This gives the protein CASSSGGYGYTF.

The chain employs TRBV9 and TRBJ1-1, with D maybe TRBD1 (6 bases). The CDR3 is 12 amino acids. Trimming left V 3 bases short and J 7 bases short, with 10 bases between. Germline values: CDR1 SGDLS, CDR2 YYNGEE. Here the CDR3 DNA reads TGTGCCAGCAGCGCCCAGACAGGTGAAGCTTTCTTT. The encoded protein is CASSAQTGEAFF.

The rearrangement links TRBV28 to TRBJ1-2; 8 bases are shared with TRBD1. Germline lookup yields CDR1 MDHEN and CDR2 SYDVKM. The CDR3 totals 14 residues. The V gene end was trimmed by 5 bases and the J gene end by 5 bases; junction bases not matched to a gene: 7. CDR3 sequence (DNA): TGTGCCAGCAGTCGAACAGGGGGGAGGTATGGCTACACCTTC. Its translation is CASSRTGGRYGYTF.